This passage covers 7 T cell receptor beta chains from one sample sequenced in a study of T cell repertoires in cytomegalovirus infection. MiXCR was run by TCRdb on the reads, yielding one entry per CDR3 protein. The profile shows around 450,000 distinct CDR3 sequences, approximately 32% of them singletons. Sequencing was done on a sample of PBMCs. These receptors originate from a human donor in good health (CMV status not recorded). Some clones in this sample may be carry-over from other donors' samples.

The chain carries TRBV29-1 and TRBJ1-2; 7 bases agree with TRBD1. The germline gives CDR1 SQVTM, CDR2 ANQGSEA. After removal of 3 bases from V and 8 bases from J, the junction contained 9 bases not matched to a gene. This CDR3 is 13 amino acids long. CDR3 sequence (DNA): TGCAGCGTTGACCGGACAGGTTTGGAAGGCTACACCTTC. Translated, it gives CSVDRTGLEGYTF.

In its sample, this clonotype was seen once. The chain uses TRBV18 and TRBJ2-1; D possibly corresponds to TRBD1 (5 bases). The V end was cut by 6 bases, the J end by 5 bases, with 20 bases between. The germline CDR1 and CDR2 sequences are KGHSH and LQKENI. This CDR3 has 16 amino acids. The CDR3 DNA is TGTGCCAGCTCCCCCCAAGGGGCAGGGCTACACAATGAGCAGTTCTTC. It is translated as CASSPQGAGLHNEQFF. The whole variable domain, remainder taken from reference TRBV18 and TRBJ2-1, is NAGVMQNPRHLVRRRGQEARLRCSPMKGHSHVYWYRQLPEEGLKFMVYLQKENIIDESGMPKERFSAEFPKEGPSILRIQQVVRGDSAAYFCASSPQGAGLHNEQFFGPGTRLTVL.

This clonotype was seen at least ten times. The CDR3 is CASSQGNEKLFF. CDR3 coding DNA: TGTGCCAGCAGCCAAGGAAATGAAAAACTGTTTTTT. The rearrangement joins TRBV7-2 to TRBJ1-4; D unresolved. V lost 5 bases to trimming and J lost 5 bases, with 6 bases between them. Germline V CDR1 and CDR2: SGHTA, FQGNSA. CDR3 length: 12 residues.

J is TRBJ2-2 and V is TRBV6-5, with D unclear. Trimming took off 6 bases at V and 0 bases at J, with 8 bases between the two ends. Per germline, CDR1 MNHEY and CDR2 SVGAGI. CDR3 length: 14 residues. CDR3 DNA sequence: TGTGCCAGCAGGGCCCACCCGAACACCGGGGAGCTGTTTTTT. Its protein is CASRAHPNTGELFF.

In this sample, this clonotype turned up a few times. This chain uses TRBV7-2 with TRBJ2-5, with TRBD2 matching 8 bases. CDR1 is SGHTA and CDR2 is FQGNSA in the germline V gene. V shed 2 bases and J 0 bases; nucleotides not matched to a gene: 5. The CDR3 spans 16 residues. The chain's CDR3 is CASSLWLAGYQETQYF. DNA of the CDR3: TGTGCCAGCAGCTTATGGTTAGCGGGGTACCAAGAGACCCAGTACTTC.

About this clonotype itself: The junction does not match germline at one end; this may be a read error. The gene calls are TRBV4-1 and TRBJ1-6, with D unresolved. The CDR3 has 13 amino acids. Germline V gene lookup returns CDR1 MGHRA and CDR2 YSYEKL. The CDR3 DNA reads as TGTGCCAGCAGCCAAGATGTCGGTTCACCCCTCCACTTT. Protein sequence: CASSQDVGSPLHF.

This clonotype was observed at least ten times. V gene TRBV15 combines with J gene TRBJ2-7; D is unclear. V was shortened by 0 bases and J by 7 bases, with 19 bases between the two germline ends. CDR1 and CDR2 from the germline V gene are LNHNV and YYDKDF (reference sequence). CDR3 length equals 16 residues. The CDR3 bases are TGTGCCACCAGCAGAGATAGGAGACGCACCGTAATGGAGCAGTACTTC. This gives the protein CATSRDRRRTVMEQYF.